The 21 T cell receptor beta chains below were found in one sample sequenced in a study of T cell responses to AZD1222 COVID-19 vaccine. The data were produced by immunoSEQ multiplex PCR, yet TCRdb's version contains in-frame clones alone and is incomplete. Among roughly 150,000 clones listed, around 89% were seen once. The sequenced sample was peripheral blood, obtained on day 0 of AZD1222 vaccination. The source of these receptors is an adult in good health.

The sample holds one count of this clone. J is TRBJ1-6 and V is TRBV27; D not resolved. The CDR3 has 12 amino acids. Germline V CDR1 and CDR2: MNHEY, SMNVEV (reference sequence). V lost 2 bases and J 8 bases, leaving 4 bases between the germline ends. This CDR3 reads CASSLAHSPLHF. The CDR3, as DNA: TGTGCCAGCAGTTTAGCCCATTCACCCCTCCACTTT.

The DNA of the CDR3 is TGTGCCAGCAGCTTAGCCCTTGTGAACACTGAAGCTTTCTTT. Protein sequence: CASSLALVNTEAFF. The chain has TRBV7-8 and TRBJ1-1, with D unclear. Germline assignment: CDR1 SGHVS and CDR2 FQNEAQ. The CDR3 spans 14 residues. Deletions cut 0 bases from V and 0 bases from J, with 5 bases between.

This chain links TRBV7-9 with TRBJ2-5; D is possibly TRBD1 (5 bases). V was clipped by 4 bases and J by 1 base, with 10 bases between them. CDR3 size: 14 residues. The V gene's germline CDR1 is SEHNR and CDR2 FQNEAQ (reference sequence). CDR3 loop: CASSSDSFQETQYF. The CDR3 DNA reads TGTGCCAGCAGCTCTGACAGCTTCCAAGAGACCCAGTACTTC.

The rearrangement uses TRBV7-2 and TRBJ2-3, with TRBD2 as a possible D gene (6 bases). Trimming stripped 8 bases from V and 6 bases from J, with 6 bases between. CDR3 length: 10 residues. CDR1 is SGHTA and CDR2 is FQGNSA in the germline V gene. The CDR3 bases are TGTGCCAGCGGGGGGGATACGCAGTATTTT. Protein product: CASGGDTQYF. The full variable domain, in which reference TRBV7-2 and TRBJ2-3 provide the parts outside the CDR3, is GAGVSQSPSNKVTEKGKDVELRCDPISGHTALYWYRQSLGQGLEFLIYFQGNSAPDKSGLPSDRFSAERTGGSVSTLTIQRTQQEDSAVYLCASGGDTQYFGPGTRLTVL.

This clone showed up just a few times. The chain uses TRBV11-2 and TRBJ1-3, with D maybe TRBD1 (5 bases). CDR3 length: 14 residues. CDR1 is SGHAT and CDR2 is FQNNGV in the germline V gene. Trimming took off 5 bases at V and 2 bases at J, with 10 bases between the two ends. CDR3 loop: CASSVDRAGNTIYF. As DNA, the CDR3 is TGTGCCAGCAGCGTTGACAGAGCTGGAAACACCATATATTTT.

This clone was detected only once. The chain has TRBV7-9 and TRBJ1-2; 7 positions match TRBD1. Losses at the gene ends were 6 bases for V and 1 base for J; bases not matched to a gene: 8. CDR1 is SEHNR and CDR2 is FQNEAQ in the germline V gene (reference sequence). The CDR3 covers 15 residues. CDR3 in amino acids: CASRKGQEGNYGYTF. Written as DNA, the CDR3 is TGTGCCAGCAGGAAAGGACAGGAGGGTAACTATGGCTACACCTTC. The whole variable domain, remainder taken from reference TRBV7-9 and TRBJ1-2, is DTGVSQNPRHKITKRGQNVTFRCDPISEHNRLYWYRQTLGQGPEFLTYFQNEAQLEKSRLLSDRFSAERPKGSFSTLEIQRTEQGDSAMYLCASRKGQEGNYGYTFGSGTRLTVV.

V and J are TRBV18 and TRBJ1-4; D gene unclear. Between the trimmed V and J ends, which lost 3 bases and 0 bases, there was a span of 11 bases. Germline-derived CDR1 and CDR2 are KGHSH and LQKENI. The CDR3 runs 16 residues. DNA of the CDR3: TGTGCCAGCTCACCTGCCCCGGGAGCAACTAATGAAAAACTGTTTTTT. Amino acid sequence: CASSPAPGATNEKLFF.

The rearrangement joins TRBV7-2 to TRBJ2-7, with a weak D call TRBD2 (5 bases). V lost 1 base to trimming and J lost 2 bases, with 12 bases between them. Per the germline V gene, CDR1 is SGHTA and CDR2 is FQGNSA. There are 15 residues in the CDR3. The CDR3 is CASSLGLAVTYEQYF. The CDR3 DNA sequence: TGTGCCAGCAGCTTAGGGCTAGCAGTGACCTACGAGCAGTACTTC.

V gene TRBV11-1 combines with J gene TRBJ1-1; D gene ambiguous. Trimming cost V 1 base and J 0 bases, with 9 bases left between them. The CDR3 covers 15 residues. Germline CDR1 reads SGHAT; CDR2 reads FQDESV (reference sequence). This chain's CDR3 is CASSLGVRVNTEAFF. The DNA for the CDR3 is TGTGCCAGCAGCTTAGGGGTGAGGGTGAACACTGAAGCTTTCTTT. The variable domain in full, completed from reference TRBV11-1 and TRBJ1-1, reads EAEVAQSPRYKITEKSQAVAFWCDPISGHATLYWYRQILGQGPELLVQFQDESVVDDSQLPKDRFSAERLKGVDSTLKIQPAELGDSAMYLCASSLGVRVNTEAFFGQGTRLTVV.

This clone was observed once. This chain connects TRBV18 to TRBJ1-5; tentative D call: TRBD1 (5 bases). CDR1 and CDR2 (germline): KGHSH, LQKENI. This CDR3 has 14 amino acids. Trimming pared 5 bases from V and 4 bases from J, leaving 12 bases between. The CDR3 nucleotides read TGTGCCAGCTCATCGGGACGGTGGAATCAGCCCCAGCATTTT. Its translation is CASSSGRWNQPQHF.

This clone was found a few times. This chain connects TRBV6-2 or TRBV6-3 to TRBJ1-6, with D unclear. V was clipped by 5 bases and J by 7 bases, with 12 bases between them. Germline V gives CDR1 MNHEY, CDR2 SVGEGT. The CDR3 loop spans 14 amino acids. This chain's CDR3 is CASSLDGDNSPLHF. DNA of the CDR3: TGTGCCAGCAGTCTCGACGGAGACAATTCACCCCTCCACTTT.

This CDR3 reads CASSYGRLVREGNEQFF. The CDR3 coding sequence is TGTGCCAGCAGTTACGGCCGATTAGTGCGGGAGGGAAATGAGCAGTTCTTC. The V call is TRBV6-2 or TRBV6-3, the J call TRBJ2-1, with TRBD2 identical over 9 bases. Germline trimming cut 2 bases from V and 7 bases from J; bases unmatched to any gene: 12. Germline CDR1 MNHEY, CDR2 SVGEGT. The CDR3 runs to 17 residues.

V and J are TRBV29-1 and TRBJ2-1; D remains ambiguous. The CDR3 contains 12 residues. Per the germline V gene, CDR1 is SQVTM and CDR2 is ANQGSEA. Trimming took 8 bases from V and 7 from J, leaving 15 bases between them. CDR3 amino acids: CSPRAGGNEQFF. The CDR3, as DNA: TGCAGCCCACGAGCTGGTGGGAATGAGCAGTTCTTC.

The J gene is TRBJ1-5, the V gene TRBV19; tentatively, D is TRBD1 (5 bases). CDR1 is LNHDA and CDR2 is SQIVND in the germline V gene (reference sequence). CDR3 length: 15 amino acids. Trimming took 2 bases from V and 0 from J, leaving 8 bases between them. This CDR3 is CASSITGLSNQPQHF. CDR3 DNA: TGTGCCAGTAGTATAACAGGACTTAGCAATCAGCCCCAGCATTTT.

V usage is TRBV28 and J usage is TRBJ1-2; D gene uncertain. Germline assignment: CDR1 MDHEN and CDR2 SYDVKM. The CDR3 consists of 18 residues. V shed 1 base and J shed 0 bases, with 18 bases lying between them. This CDR3 reads CASSLLVRNKTANYGYTF. In nucleotides, the CDR3 is TGTGCCAGCAGTTTATTGGTCCGGAACAAAACAGCTAACTATGGCTACACCTTC.

The J gene is TRBJ2-3, the V gene TRBV5-4; D possibly corresponds to TRBD1 (6 bases). This CDR3 has 16 residues. The V and J ends lost 4 bases and 11 bases respectively, with 26 bases between them. Germline CDR1 SGHNT, CDR2 YYREEE (reference sequence). CDR3 sequence: CASSPEINRQDTGQYF. DNA for the CDR3: TGTGCCAGCAGCCCCGAGATAAACCGACAGGACACAGGGCAGTATTTT.

In this sample, this clone turned up a few times. The chain links TRBV10-3 to TRBJ1-5, with TRBD1 matching 8 bases. Unmatched junction bases numbered 5, after V lost 2 bases and J lost 5 bases. Germline V gene sequence: CDR1 ENHRY, CDR2 SYGVKD. The CDR3 runs to 15 residues. CDR3 nucleotides: TGTGCCATCAGTGAGGGACAGGGCAAGGATCAGCCCCAGCATTTT. Its translation is CAISEGQGKDQPQHF.

This clone was seen a handful of times. V is TRBV9 and J is TRBJ1-6; D gene ambiguous. CDR1 is SGDLS, CDR2 YYNGEE, per germline. V gave up 0 bases and J gave up 5 bases, with 6 bases separating them. The CDR3 consists of 14 residues. CDR3 in DNA: TGTGCCAGCAGCGTAGATGGGGATAATTCACCCCTCCACTTT. Amino acids: CASSVDGDNSPLHF.

The chain employs TRBV28 and TRBJ1-3; tentative D call: TRBD1 (6 bases). Germline V gene sequence: CDR1 MDHEN, CDR2 SYDVKM. CDR3 length: 14 residues. Trimming removed 7 bases at V and 4 bases at J, with 14 bases between. This CDR3 is CASTSLGAGNTIYF. DNA of the CDR3: TGTGCCAGCACCTCCTTGGGGGCCGGAAACACCATATATTTT.

J is TRBJ2-1 and V is TRBV7-9, with D hard to call. Germline V gives CDR1 SEHNR, CDR2 FQNEAQ (reference sequence). V was trimmed by 1 base and J by 8 bases, leaving 15 bases between them. This CDR3 is 15 amino acids long. The CDR3 bases are TGTGCCAGCAGCTTAGGGATAGGCATAGGCGATGAGCAGTTCTTC. As protein: CASSLGIGIGDEQFF.

The V call is TRBV9, the J call TRBJ1-5; D possibly corresponds to TRBD1 (6 bases). The V gene's germline CDR1 is SGDLS and CDR2 YYNGEE. Trimming pared 3 bases from V and 1 base from J, leaving 8 bases between. This CDR3 is built from 14 residues. Written as DNA, the CDR3 is TGTGCCAGCAGCGCCACAGGGAGCAATCAGCCCCAGCATTTT. Translation: CASSATGSNQPQHF.